The present T cell receptor (beta chain) was sequenced within a study of blood T cell repertoires in COVID-19 (dated by TCRdb to 2019 to 2021). With respect to the entire study: Samples from collaborators originated in the United States, Italy and Spain and spanned both the acute and convalescent phases of COVID-19. The samples were drawn from two sources: the first 160 participants of the ongoing ImmuneRACE study, and 1,200 or so subjects contributed by 6 global collaborators. The dataset comprised deeply sampled blood TCRbeta repertoires from subjects exposed to, actively infected with, or recovered from COVID-19. The repertoires were made available in a free public database intended to serve as a resource for research on the immune response to SARS-CoV-2. The sample metadata nearly always contained a de-identified subject ID, COVID-19 status, age in years and sex. Where available, HLA class I and class II types were taken from metadata supplied by the sample provider and were not determined by assay-based typing. The material from the prospective study consisted of cDNA or gDNA derived from T cells, B-cell-depleted T cells, or PBMCs. Findings and caveats that apply to the study as a whole: Clinical and demographic metadata were provided uncurated, with the amount varying by source and participant.

Points on this clone: Its recognized antigen is unknown. There are no base qualities to consult, and no much larger clone falls within one base.

The immunoSEQ Assay, a bias-controlled multiplex PCR, was used to amplify TCRbeta CDR3 regions from genomic DNA. Regarding the original processing steps: Nucleated cell counts per sample were estimated from amplification of reference gene primers within the assay. To quantify the absolute abundance of each unique TCRbeta CDR3 rearrangement, sequence reads were collapsed and filtered. For each sample, productive Simpson clonality was calculated by taking the square root of Simpson's diversity index across productive rearrangements. TCRdb provides this immuneACCESS table in a form limited to in-frame rearrangements. Some clones are lacking; in checked studies, under half of them reflect an unresolved V gene, and why the rest are absent is not known. V, J and clone size are taken as reported in that table, and D and trimming were inferred from the DNA itself. Present in this sample are approximately 110,000 clones, around three quarters of which were seen just once. In total, the top ten clones hold roughly 4% of the sample.

Taken from cysteine to phenylalanine, the CDR3 has 15 residues. Of the read, only the CDR3 DNA is kept; its 45 bases are in frame from base 1. The germline V gene (reference sequence) provides CDR1 MNHEY and CDR2 SMNVEV. V loses 3 bases at its end and J loses 7 bases; junction bases beyond the gene matches: 10. Collaborating institutions collected whole blood in K2EDTA tubes following their own protocols. For TCRbeta analysis, collaborators shipped samples as frozen whole blood, isolated PBMCs, or DNA extracted from either of those sample types. This sequence originates from a human donor in a cohort sampled during active or convalescent COVID-19. Material for sequencing was peripheral blood. The chain is assembled from TRBV27 and TRBJ1-2, with 8 bases in between that match TRBD1. The CDR3 has the sequence CASSFWGGTGTGYTF. The nucleotide sequence is given as TGTGCCAGCAGTTTTTGGGGAGGGACAGGAACTGGCTACACCTTC.